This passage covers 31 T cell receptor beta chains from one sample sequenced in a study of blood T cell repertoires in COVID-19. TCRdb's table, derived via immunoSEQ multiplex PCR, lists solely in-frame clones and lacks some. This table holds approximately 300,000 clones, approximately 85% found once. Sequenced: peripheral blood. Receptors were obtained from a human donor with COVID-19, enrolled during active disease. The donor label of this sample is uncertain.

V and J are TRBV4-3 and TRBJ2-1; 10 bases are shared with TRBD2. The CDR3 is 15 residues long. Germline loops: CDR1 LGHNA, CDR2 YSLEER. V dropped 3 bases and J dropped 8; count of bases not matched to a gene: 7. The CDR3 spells CASSHQREGRYEQFF. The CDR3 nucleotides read TGCGCCAGCAGCCACCAGCGGGAGGGCCGCTATGAGCAGTTCTTC.

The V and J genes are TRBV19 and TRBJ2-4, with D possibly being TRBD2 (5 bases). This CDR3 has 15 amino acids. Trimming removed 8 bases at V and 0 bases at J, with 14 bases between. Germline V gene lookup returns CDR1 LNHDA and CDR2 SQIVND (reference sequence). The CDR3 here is CASESGGLAKNIQYF. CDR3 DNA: TGTGCCAGTGAGAGCGGCGGGCTAGCCAAAAACATTCAGTACTTC.

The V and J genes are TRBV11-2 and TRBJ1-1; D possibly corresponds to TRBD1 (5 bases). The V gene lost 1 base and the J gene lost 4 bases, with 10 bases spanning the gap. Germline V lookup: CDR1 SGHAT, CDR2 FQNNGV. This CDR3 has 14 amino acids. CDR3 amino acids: CASSLGGRVTEAFF. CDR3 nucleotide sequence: TGTGCCAGCAGCTTAGGGGGCAGGGTCACTGAAGCTTTCTTT. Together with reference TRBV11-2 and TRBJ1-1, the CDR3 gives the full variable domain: EAGVAQSPRYKIIEKRQSVAFWCNPISGHATLYWYQQILGQGPKLLIQFQNNGVVDDSQLPKDRFSAERLKGVDSTLKIQPAKLEDSAVYLCASSLGGRVTEAFFGQGTRLTVV.

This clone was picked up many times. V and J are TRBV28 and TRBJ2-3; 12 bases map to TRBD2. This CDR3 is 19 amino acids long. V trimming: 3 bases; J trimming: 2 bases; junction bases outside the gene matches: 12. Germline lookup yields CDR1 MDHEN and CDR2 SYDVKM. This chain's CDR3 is CASSFPGRGLAGNTDTQYF. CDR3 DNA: TGTGCCAGCAGTTTCCCCGGCCGCGGACTAGCGGGGAACACAGATACGCAGTATTTT.

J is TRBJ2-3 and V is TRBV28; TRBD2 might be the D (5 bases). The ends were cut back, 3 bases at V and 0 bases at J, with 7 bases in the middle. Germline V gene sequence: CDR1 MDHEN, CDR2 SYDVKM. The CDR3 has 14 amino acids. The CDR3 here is CASSFSGSTDTQYF. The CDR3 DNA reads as TGTGCCAGCAGTTTCTCGGGGAGCACAGATACGCAGTATTTT.

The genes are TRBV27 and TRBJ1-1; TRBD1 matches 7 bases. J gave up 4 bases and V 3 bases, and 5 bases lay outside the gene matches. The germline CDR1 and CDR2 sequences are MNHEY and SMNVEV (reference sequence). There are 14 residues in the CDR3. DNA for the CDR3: TGTGCCAGCAGTTTGGAGGGGGCGACCACTGAAGCTTTCTTT. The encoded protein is CASSLEGATTEAFF.

CDR3: CATGGKNQPQHF. The CDR3 coding sequence is TGTGCCACCGGGGGGAAAAATCAGCCCCAGCATTTT. This chain uses TRBV10-3 with TRBJ1-5; TRBD1 might be the D (5 bases). Deletions cut 10 bases from V and 4 bases from J, with 11 bases between. CDR1 is ENHRY, CDR2 SYGVKD, per germline. The CDR3 is made up of 12 amino acids.

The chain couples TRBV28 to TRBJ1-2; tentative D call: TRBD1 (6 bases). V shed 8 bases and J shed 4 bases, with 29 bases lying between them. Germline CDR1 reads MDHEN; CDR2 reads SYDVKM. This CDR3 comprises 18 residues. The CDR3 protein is CASLTPGVVGGLTYGYTF. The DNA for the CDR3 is TGTGCCAGCCTTACTCCGGGGGTCGTCGGGGGGCTAACCTATGGCTACACCTTC.

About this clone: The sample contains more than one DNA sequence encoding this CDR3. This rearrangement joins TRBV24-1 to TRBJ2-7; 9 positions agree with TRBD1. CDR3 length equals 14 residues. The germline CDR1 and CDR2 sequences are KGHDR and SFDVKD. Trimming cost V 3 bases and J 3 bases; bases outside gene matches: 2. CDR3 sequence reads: CATSDADRGYEQYF. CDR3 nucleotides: TGTGCCACCAGTGATGCGGACAGGGGCTACGAGCAGTACTTC.

The CDR3 DNA follows: TGTGCCAGTAACTCCTCCCCAGAGGACTATGGCTACACCTTC. Amino acids: CASNSSPEDYGYTF. V and J are TRBV19 and TRBJ1-2; D gene uncertain. Per the germline V gene, CDR1 is LNHDA and CDR2 is SQIVND (reference sequence). The CDR3 has 14 amino acids. The V gene lost 7 bases and the J gene lost 3 bases, with 15 bases spanning the gap.

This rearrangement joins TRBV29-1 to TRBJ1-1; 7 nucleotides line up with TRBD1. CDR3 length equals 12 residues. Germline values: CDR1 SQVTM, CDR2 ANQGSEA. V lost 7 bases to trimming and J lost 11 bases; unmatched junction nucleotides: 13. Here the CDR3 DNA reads TGCAGCGCCCGTCCCACAGGGGTAGGGGCTTTCTTT. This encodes CSARPTGVGAFF.

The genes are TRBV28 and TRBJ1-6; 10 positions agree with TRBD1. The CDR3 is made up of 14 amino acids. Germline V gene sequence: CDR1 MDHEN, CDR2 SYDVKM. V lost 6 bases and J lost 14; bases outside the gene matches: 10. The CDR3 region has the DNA TGTGCCAGCAGCCGGGGGGACAGGGGTTTATCCCTCCACTTT. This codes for CASSRGDRGLSLHF.

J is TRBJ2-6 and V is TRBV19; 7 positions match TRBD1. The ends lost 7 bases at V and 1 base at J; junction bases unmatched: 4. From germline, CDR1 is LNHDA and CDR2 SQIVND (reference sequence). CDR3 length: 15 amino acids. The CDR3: CASTSTGSGANVLTF. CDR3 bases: TGTGCCAGTACCTCGACAGGGTCTGGGGCCAACGTCCTGACTTTC.

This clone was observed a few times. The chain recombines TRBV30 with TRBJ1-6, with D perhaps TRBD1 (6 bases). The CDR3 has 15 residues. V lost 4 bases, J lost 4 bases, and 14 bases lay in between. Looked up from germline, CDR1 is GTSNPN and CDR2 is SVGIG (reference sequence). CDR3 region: CAWMETGRYNSPLHF. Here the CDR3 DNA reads TGTGCCTGGATGGAGACAGGACGATATAATTCACCCCTCCACTTT.

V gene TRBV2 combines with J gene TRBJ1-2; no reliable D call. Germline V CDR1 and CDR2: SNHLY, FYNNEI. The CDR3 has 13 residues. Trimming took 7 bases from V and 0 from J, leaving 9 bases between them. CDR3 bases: TGTGCCAGCACTGTCGGGGCTAACTATGGCTACACCTTC. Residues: CASTVGANYGYTF.

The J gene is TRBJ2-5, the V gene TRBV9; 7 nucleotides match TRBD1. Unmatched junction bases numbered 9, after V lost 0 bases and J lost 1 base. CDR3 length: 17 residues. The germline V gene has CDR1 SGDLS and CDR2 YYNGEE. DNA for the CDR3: TGTGCCAGCAGCGTAGGACCCAGAGGGGGCGGCCAAGAGACCCAGTACTTC. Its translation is CASSVGPRGGGQETQYF. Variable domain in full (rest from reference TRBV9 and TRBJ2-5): DSGVTQTPKHLITATGQRVTLRCSPRSGDLSVYWYQQSLDQGLQFLIQYYNGEERAKGNILERFSAQQFPDLHSELNLSSLELGDSALYFCASSVGPRGGGQETQYFGPGTRLLVL.

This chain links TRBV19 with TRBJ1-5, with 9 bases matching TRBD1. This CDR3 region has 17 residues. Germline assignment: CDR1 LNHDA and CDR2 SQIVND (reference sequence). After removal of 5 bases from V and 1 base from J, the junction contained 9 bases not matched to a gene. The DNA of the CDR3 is TGTGCCAGTAGTTTACAGGGGGCGGATAGAAGCAATCAGCCCCAGCATTTT. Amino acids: CASSLQGADRSNQPQHF.

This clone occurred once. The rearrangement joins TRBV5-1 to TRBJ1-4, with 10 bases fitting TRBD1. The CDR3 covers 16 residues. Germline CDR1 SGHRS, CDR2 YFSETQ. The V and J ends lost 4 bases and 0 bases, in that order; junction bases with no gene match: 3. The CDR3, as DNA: TGCGCCAGCAGCAGACAGGGGGCTGCAACTAATGAAAAACTGTTTTTT. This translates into CASSRQGAATNEKLFF.

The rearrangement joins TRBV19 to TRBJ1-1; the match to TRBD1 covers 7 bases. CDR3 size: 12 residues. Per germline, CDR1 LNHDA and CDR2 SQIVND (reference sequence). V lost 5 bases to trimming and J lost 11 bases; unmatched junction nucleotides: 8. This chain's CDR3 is CASSLTGERAFF. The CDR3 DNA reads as TGTGCCAGTAGTCTTACAGGGGAGCGGGCTTTCTTT.

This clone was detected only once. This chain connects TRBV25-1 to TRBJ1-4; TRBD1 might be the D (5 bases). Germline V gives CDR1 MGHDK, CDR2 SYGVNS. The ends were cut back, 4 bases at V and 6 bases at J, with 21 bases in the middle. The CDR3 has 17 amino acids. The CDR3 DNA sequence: TGTGCCAGCAGTGGTCGCCGGCAGGGCCAGGGTTATGAAAAACTGTTTTTT. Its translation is CASSGRRQGQGYEKLFF. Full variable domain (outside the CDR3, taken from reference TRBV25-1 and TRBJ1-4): EADIYQTPRYLVIGTGKKITLECSQTMGHDKMYWYQQDPGMELHLIHYSYGVNSTEKGDLSSESTVSRIRTEHFPLTLESARPSHTSQYLCASSGRRQGQGYEKLFFGSGTQLSVL.

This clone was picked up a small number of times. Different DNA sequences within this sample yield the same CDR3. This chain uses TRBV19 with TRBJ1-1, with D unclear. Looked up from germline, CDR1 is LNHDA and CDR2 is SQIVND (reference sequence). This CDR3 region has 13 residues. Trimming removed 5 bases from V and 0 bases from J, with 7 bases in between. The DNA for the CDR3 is TGTGCCAGTAGTGACACTTTGAACACTGAAGCTTTCTTT. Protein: CASSDTLNTEAFF. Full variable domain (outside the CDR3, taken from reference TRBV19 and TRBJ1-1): DGGITQSPKYLFRKEGQNVTLSCEQNLNHDAMYWYRQDPGQGLRLIYYSQIVNDFQKGDIAEGYSVSREKKESFPLTVTSAQKNPTAFYLCASSDTLNTEAFFGQGTRLTVV.

The CDR3 here is CALRTGNTIYF. The CDR3, as DNA: TGTGCTCTCAGGACAGGGAACACCATATATTTT. J is TRBJ1-3 and V is TRBV28, with 8 bases fitting TRBD1. The CDR3 length is 11 residues. Germline CDR1 MDHEN, CDR2 SYDVKM. The full variable domain, with the rest looked up from reference TRBV28 and TRBJ1-3, is DVKVTQSSRYLVKRTGEKVFLECVQDMDHENMFWYRQDPGLGLRLIYFSYDVKMKEKGDIPEGYSVSREKKERFSLILESASTNQTSMYLCALRTGNTIYFGEGSWLTVV.

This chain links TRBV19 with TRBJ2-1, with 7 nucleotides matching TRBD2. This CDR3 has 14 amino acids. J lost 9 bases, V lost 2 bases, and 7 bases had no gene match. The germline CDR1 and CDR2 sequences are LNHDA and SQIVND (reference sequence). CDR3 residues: CASSIRRESGEQFF. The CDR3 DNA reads TGTGCCAGTAGTATAAGGCGGGAGTCGGGTGAGCAGTTCTTC. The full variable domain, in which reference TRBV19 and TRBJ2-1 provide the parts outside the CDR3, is DGGITQSPKYLFRKEGQNVTLSCEQNLNHDAMYWYRQDPGQGLRLIYYSQIVNDFQKGDIAEGYSVSREKKESFPLTVTSAQKNPTAFYLCASSIRRESGEQFFGPGTRLTVL.

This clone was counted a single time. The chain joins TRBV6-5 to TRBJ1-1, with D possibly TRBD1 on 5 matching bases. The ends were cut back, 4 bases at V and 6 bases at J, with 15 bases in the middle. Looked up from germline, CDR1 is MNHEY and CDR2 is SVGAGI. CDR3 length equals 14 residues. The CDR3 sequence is CASSFRGGGAEAFF. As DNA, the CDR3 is TGTGCCAGCAGTTTCCGGGGGGGAGGGGCTGAAGCTTTCTTT.

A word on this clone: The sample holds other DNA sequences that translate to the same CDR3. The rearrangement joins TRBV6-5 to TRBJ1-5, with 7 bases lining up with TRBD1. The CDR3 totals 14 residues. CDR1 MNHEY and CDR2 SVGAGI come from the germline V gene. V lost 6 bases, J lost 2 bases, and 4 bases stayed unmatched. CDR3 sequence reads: CASRTGQGNQPQHF. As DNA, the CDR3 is TGTGCCAGCAGGACCGGACAGGGCAATCAGCCCCAGCATTTT.

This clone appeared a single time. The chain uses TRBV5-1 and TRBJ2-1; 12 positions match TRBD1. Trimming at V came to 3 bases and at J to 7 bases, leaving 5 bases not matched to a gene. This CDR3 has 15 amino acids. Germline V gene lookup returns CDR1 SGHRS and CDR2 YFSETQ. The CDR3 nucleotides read TGCGCCAGCAGCTCCGCGGGACAGGGGGCTAATGAGCAGTTCTTC. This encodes CASSSAGQGANEQFF.

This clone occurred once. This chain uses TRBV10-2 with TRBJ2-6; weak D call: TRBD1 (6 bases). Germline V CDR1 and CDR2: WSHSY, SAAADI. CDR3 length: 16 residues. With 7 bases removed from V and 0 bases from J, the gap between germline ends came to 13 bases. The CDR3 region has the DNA TGCGCCAGCACTAGGACAGAAAGCTCTGGGGCCAACGTCCTGACTTTC. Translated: CASTRTESSGANVLTF.

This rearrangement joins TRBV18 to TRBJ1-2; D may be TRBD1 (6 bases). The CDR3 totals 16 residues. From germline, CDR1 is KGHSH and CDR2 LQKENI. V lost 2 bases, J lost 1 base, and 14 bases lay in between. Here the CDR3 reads CASSPETGLLNYGYTF. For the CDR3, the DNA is TGTGCCAGCTCACCAGAAACAGGGCTCCTTAACTATGGCTACACCTTC.

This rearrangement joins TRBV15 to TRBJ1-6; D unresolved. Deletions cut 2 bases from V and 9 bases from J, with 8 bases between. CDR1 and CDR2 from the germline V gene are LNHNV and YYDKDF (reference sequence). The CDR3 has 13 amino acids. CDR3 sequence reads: CATSRPGISPLHF. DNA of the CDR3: TGTGCCACCAGCAGACCCGGTATTTCACCCCTCCACTTT.

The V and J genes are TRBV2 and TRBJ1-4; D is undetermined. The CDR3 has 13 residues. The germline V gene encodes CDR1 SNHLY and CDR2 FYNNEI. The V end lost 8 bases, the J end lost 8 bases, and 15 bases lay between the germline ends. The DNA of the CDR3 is TGTGCCAGCGGCGTGAGGGAGGGAGAAAAACTGTTTTTT. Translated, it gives CASGVREGEKLFF.

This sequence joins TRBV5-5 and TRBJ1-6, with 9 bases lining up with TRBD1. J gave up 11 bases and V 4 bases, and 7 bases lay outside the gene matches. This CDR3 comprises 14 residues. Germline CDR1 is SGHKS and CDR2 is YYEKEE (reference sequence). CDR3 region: CASSPGTGRTPLHF. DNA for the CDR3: TGTGCCAGCAGCCCCGGGACAGGGAGGACACCCCTCCACTTT.